The source of this T cell receptor beta chain is a study of low-dose radiotherapy and immunotherapy resistance in tumors. As for the study in general: In Cohort 2, 1 Gy per fraction was delivered every two weeks, for a total of 13 Gy over 26 weeks. At a dose of 200 mg/m2, intravenous cyclophosphamide was given every two weeks, one day before radiation and immunotherapy.

TRAV- and TRBV-specific primers were used for first-strand cDNA, which covered alpha and beta chains. Amplification of TCRs used a constant-region primer and V-primer adapter for around 18 PCR cycles. Each CDR3 protein gets one entry after TCRdb re-called the reads with MiXCR. The sample holds around 18,000 distinct CDR3 sequences; approximately 79% are singletons and the top ten take approximately 10%. V lost 5 bases, J lost 4 bases, and 12 bases lay in between. Germline CDR1 reads MNHEY; CDR2 reads SVGEGT. CDR3 length: 13 amino acids. This chain links TRBV6-2 or TRBV6-3 with TRBJ2-7; possibly TRBD1 for D (6 bases). This clonotype originated in a human donor with advanced metastatic prostate, ovarian, gallbladder or colorectal cancer (not recorded which). This table probably holds off-target reads from a library built for another chain. The CDR3 DNA reads TGTGCCAGCAGTGAAGAGGACAGATACGAGCAGTACTTC. Its protein product is CASSEEDRYEQYF.